These 19 T cell receptor beta chains originate from one sample sequenced in a study of blood T cell repertoires in COVID-19. Here immunoSEQ multiplex PCR was the method, and the copy in TCRdb shows in-frame clones only, minus some. The sample consists of approximately 110,000 clones, about 82% of them appearing once. Input material: peripheral blood. The receptors shown here come from a human donor in a cohort sampled during active COVID-19.

The V and J genes are TRBV9 and TRBJ2-3, with 7 bases lining up with TRBD2. Per the germline V gene, CDR1 is SGDLS and CDR2 is YYNGEE. Trimming at V came to 0 bases and at J to 5 bases, leaving 9 bases not matched to a gene. The CDR3 covers 16 residues. CDR3 in DNA: TGTGCCAGCAGCGTAGTCAGTGGGAGGGGTGGAGATACGCAGTATTTT. It codes for CASSVVSGRGGDTQYF.

The chain recombines TRBV9 with TRBJ2-7; 10 nucleotides match TRBD1. V lost 2 bases and J lost 5; bases outside the gene matches: 7. The germline V gene encodes CDR1 SGDLS and CDR2 YYNGEE. The length of the CDR3 is 15 residues. Here the CDR3 reads CASSVDRGHTNEQYF. The DNA for the CDR3 is TGTGCCAGCAGCGTCGACAGGGGGCATACGAACGAGCAGTACTTC. The variable domain in full, completed from reference TRBV9 and TRBJ2-7, reads DSGVTQTPKHLITATGQRVTLRCSPRSGDLSVYWYQQSLDQGLQFLIQYYNGEERAKGNILERFSAQQFPDLHSELNLSSLELGDSALYFCASSVDRGHTNEQYFGPGTRLTVT.

A few counts support this clone. The chain couples TRBV7-9 to TRBJ1-5; possibly TRBD1 for D (5 bases). V lost 2 bases, J lost 5 bases, and 10 bases lay in between. Germline CDR1 is SEHNR and CDR2 is FQNEAQ (reference sequence). The CDR3 extends over 14 amino acids. The DNA of the CDR3 is TGTGCCAGCAGCTTAACTGCGGGGGATCAGCCCCAGCATTTT. Its translation: CASSLTAGDQPQHF. Looking up the rest from reference TRBV7-9 and TRBJ1-5 gives the full variable domain: DTGVSQNPRHKITKRGQNVTFRCDPISEHNRLYWYRQTLGQGPEFLTYFQNEAQLEKSRLLSDRFSAERPKGSFSTLEIQRTEQGDSAMYLCASSLTAGDQPQHFGDGTRLSIL.

The genes are TRBV5-5 and TRBJ2-1; TRBD1 matches 7 bases. V lost 5 bases and J lost 1; bases outside the gene matches: 6. Germline loops: CDR1 SGHKS, CDR2 YYEKEE (reference sequence). This CDR3 contains 15 residues. CDR3 DNA: TGTGCCAGCAGTTCCGGGACAGCGTCCTACAATGAGCAGTTCTTC. Encoded protein: CASSSGTASYNEQFF.

Here the CDR3 reads CASSPGGSSYEQYF. The CDR3 nucleotides read TGTGCCAGCAGTCCGGGGGGAAGCTCCTACGAGCAGTACTTC. The chain couples TRBV6-5 to TRBJ2-7; 7 bases map to TRBD2. The CDR3 contains 14 residues. After removal of 5 bases from V and 0 bases from J, the junction contained 4 bases not matched to a gene. Looked up from germline, CDR1 is MNHEY and CDR2 is SVGAGI.

The chain has TRBV27 and TRBJ1-6, with 7 bases that match TRBD1. Germline loops: CDR1 MNHEY, CDR2 SMNVEV (reference sequence). J was trimmed by 5 bases and V by 6 bases; bases with no gene match: 7. The CDR3 extends over 15 amino acids. The CDR3 sequence: CASRTGTADNSPLHF. The DNA of the CDR3 is TGTGCCAGCAGGACCGGGACAGCTGATAATTCACCCCTCCACTTT.

In its sample, this clone was seen once. The chain employs TRBV3-1 (or the pseudogene TRBV3-2) and TRBJ2-1; 12 bases match TRBD1. The V gene's germline CDR1 is LGHDT and CDR2 YNNKEL (reference sequence). J gave up 6 bases and V 4 bases, and 7 bases lay outside the gene matches. The CDR3 has 16 residues. The CDR3, as DNA: TGTGCCAGCAGCCCCCTGCGGGACAGGGGGCTCAATGAGCAGTTCTTC. This translates into CASSPLRDRGLNEQFF.

In this sample, this clone turned up once. This chain links TRBV4-1 with TRBJ2-7; perhaps TRBD2 as D (5 bases). Germline lookup yields CDR1 MGHRA and CDR2 YSYEKL. V was shortened by 0 bases and J by 2 bases, with 11 bases between the two germline ends. This CDR3 region has 15 residues. The CDR3 DNA sequence: TGCGCCAGCAGCCAAGAAAGAACAGCGGCCTACGAGCAGTACTTC. It encodes CASSQERTAAYEQYF.

This clone was counted once. The V gene is TRBV29-1, the J gene TRBJ2-1; 9 bases fit TRBD2. The CDR3 spans 15 residues. Trimming cost V 5 bases and J 4 bases; bases outside gene matches: 9. Germline V lookup: CDR1 SQVTM, CDR2 ANQGSEA. The CDR3 DNA follows: TGCAGCGTTTTAGCGGGAGAGTCGTTTTACAATGAGCAGTTCTTC. It is translated as CSVLAGESFYNEQFF.

CDR3 residues: CASSQGSEGVRYGYTF. The CDR3 nucleotides are TGCGCCAGCAGCCAAGGGTCGGAAGGGGTTAGGTATGGCTACACCTTC. The chain links TRBV4-1 to TRBJ1-2, with D possibly matching TRBD1 (5 bases). V lost 1 base, J lost 5 bases, and 17 bases lay in between. Germline V gene data show CDR1 as MGHRA and CDR2 as YSYEKL. CDR3 length: 16 residues.

This chain uses TRBV6-2 or TRBV6-3 with TRBJ2-3; 9 bases line up with TRBD2. The CDR3 totals 14 residues. The junction had 0 bases not matched to a gene; V was cut back by 4 bases and J by 1 base. Germline CDR1 reads MNHEY; CDR2 reads SVGEGT. The DNA for the CDR3 is TGTGCCAGCAGTTCTAGCGGGGGCACAGATACGCAGTATTTT. Translation gives CASSSSGGTDTQYF.

V is TRBV20-1 and J is TRBJ2-5; TRBD1 aligns across 8 bases. Unmatched junction bases numbered 7, after V lost 3 bases and J lost 1 base. The CDR3 is 15 amino acids. The germline V gene has CDR1 DFQATT and CDR2 SNEGSKA (reference sequence). CDR3 residues: CSASQTGAFQETQYF. In nucleotides, the CDR3 is TGCAGTGCTAGTCAGACAGGGGCCTTCCAAGAGACCCAGTACTTC.

This clone was counted a single time. V is TRBV30 and J is TRBJ2-1, with 7 bases lining up with TRBD2. J lost 3 bases, V lost 8 bases, and 13 bases had no gene match. The CDR3 totals 15 residues. Germline V gene data show CDR1 as GTSNPN and CDR2 as SVGIG (reference sequence). This chain's CDR3 is CAGSGAGLLYNEQFF. The CDR3 region has the DNA TGTGCCGGATCCGGAGCGGGACTACTCTACAATGAGCAGTTCTTC. The full variable domain, with the rest looked up from reference TRBV30 and TRBJ2-1, is SQTIHQWPATLVQPVGSPLSLECTVEGTSNPNLYWYRQAAGRGLQLLFYSVGIGQISSEVPQNLSASRPQDRQFILSSKKLLLSDSGFYLCAGSGAGLLYNEQFFGPGTRLTVL.

This chain uses TRBV7-2 with TRBJ2-2, with a tentative D call TRBD2 (6 bases). The CDR3 covers 15 residues. CDR1 SGHTA and CDR2 FQGNSA come from the germline V gene. V was clipped by 0 bases and J by 2 bases, with 7 bases between them. CDR3 DNA sequence: TGTGCCAGCAGCTTAGCTAGCGGAAACACCGGGGAGCTGTTTTTT. This sequence encodes CASSLASGNTGELFF.

The CDR3 DNA reads TGTGCCAGCTCACCACTCGAGGGGGTTTCTCAGCCCCAGCATTTT. It codes for CASSPLEGVSQPQHF. The V call is TRBV18, the J call TRBJ1-5, with D possibly matching TRBD1 (6 bases). The CDR3 covers 15 residues. Per germline, CDR1 KGHSH and CDR2 LQKENI. Trimming took 1 base from V and 6 from J, leaving 13 bases between them.

This clone was picked up a small number of times. This chain uses TRBV18 with TRBJ2-7; 11 bases line up with TRBD2. Unmatched junction bases numbered 5, after V lost 3 bases and J lost 7 bases. This CDR3 has 14 residues. CDR1 is KGHSH, CDR2 LQKENI, per germline. The CDR3 bases are TGTGCCAGCTCACCGACTAGCGGGGCTGGGGAGCAGTACTTC. Protein sequence: CASSPTSGAGEQYF. The full variable domain, its missing parts supplied by reference TRBV18 and TRBJ2-7, is NAGVMQNPRHLVRRRGQEARLRCSPMKGHSHVYWYRQLPEEGLKFMVYLQKENIIDESGMPKERFSAEFPKEGPSILRIQQVVRGDSAAYFCASSPTSGAGEQYFGPGTRLTVT.

This clone has just one count. The V and J genes are TRBV6-2 or TRBV6-3 and TRBJ1-1; no clear D. Trimming pared 6 bases from V and 2 bases from J, leaving 10 bases between. The CDR3 covers 13 residues. Germline V lookup: CDR1 MNHEY, CDR2 SVGEGT. CDR3 amino acids: CASSPLANTEAFF. The CDR3 nucleotides read TGTGCCAGCAGCCCCCTAGCTAACACTGAAGCTTTCTTT.

V and J are TRBV7-9 and TRBJ1-4; no definite D call. The germline V gene has CDR1 SEHNR and CDR2 FQNEAQ (reference sequence). This CDR3 region has 13 residues. Trimming removed 1 base from V and 9 bases from J, with 9 bases in between. The CDR3: CASSLEAAQKLFF. Here the CDR3 DNA reads TGTGCCAGCAGCTTAGAAGCAGCGCAAAAACTGTTTTTT.

The chain joins TRBV19 to TRBJ1-1; TRBD1 aligns across 8 bases. With 3 bases clipped from V and 2 bases from J, the junction kept 8 bases outside the gene matches. The CDR3 consists of 16 residues. From germline, CDR1 is LNHDA and CDR2 SQIVND (reference sequence). CDR3 in amino acids: CASSIGQGGLNTEAFF. Written as DNA, the CDR3 is TGTGCCAGTAGTATTGGACAGGGAGGACTAAACACTGAAGCTTTCTTT. The entire variable domain, with the rest obtained from reference TRBV19 and TRBJ1-1, is as follows: DGGITQSPKYLFRKEGQNVTLSCEQNLNHDAMYWYRQDPGQGLRLIYYSQIVNDFQKGDIAEGYSVSREKKESFPLTVTSAQKNPTAFYLCASSIGQGGLNTEAFFGQGTRLTVV.